These 18 T cell receptor beta chains originate from one sample sequenced in a study of T cells expressing NK-cell markers. Each CDR3 protein gets one entry in TCRdb, which reprocessed the 5' RACE reads and gives no DNA. This sample's table has under 600,000 distinct CDR3 sequences. Sequencing used blood T cells: a sorted CD56 or NKG2C T cell subset, CD4+ or CD8+ T cells, or bulk PBMC T cells (not recorded which). These receptor sequences come from a woman aged 45-59 years in good health.

The rearrangement uses TRBV11-3 and TRBJ2-3. In germline, CDR1 is SGHNT, CDR2 YENEEA. The CDR3 sequence is 17 residues long. The CDR3 sequence: CASSRTGRGGHTDTQYF.

The chain employs TRBV7-9 and TRBJ2-3; the D call of TRBD1 rests on TCRdb alone, since no DNA is present to check it. The CDR3 runs to 17 residues. The germline V gene encodes CDR1 SEHNR and CDR2 FQNEAQ (reference sequence). The CDR3 spells CASRNSLSPTSTDTQYF.

The V and J genes are TRBV12-3 or TRBV12-4 and TRBJ2-7; TCRdb selects TRBD1, and the lack of DNA leaves this call unchecked. The CDR3 has 12 amino acids. The chain's CDR3 is CASSYDRGEQYF.

The rearrangement links TRBV7-2 to TRBJ2-1; the D call of TRBD2 rests on TCRdb alone, since no DNA is present to check it. Germline values: CDR1 SGHTA, CDR2 FQGNSA. The CDR3 runs 15 residues. This CDR3 is CASSDALAGGGEQFF. Full variable domain (missing parts from reference TRBV7-2 and TRBJ2-1): GAGVSQSPSNKVTEKGKDVELRCDPISGHTALYWYRQSLGQGLEFLIYFQGNSAPDKSGLPSDRFSAERTGGSVSTLTIQRTQQEDSAVYLCASSDALAGGGEQFFGPGTRLTVL.

This chain's CDR3 is CSARTASGRPLNPYNEQFF. The chain uses TRBV20-1 and TRBJ2-1; TCRdb lists TRBD2, though no DNA is available to test this call. Per germline, CDR1 DFQATT and CDR2 SNEGSKA (reference sequence). CDR3 length: 19 amino acids.

The rearrangement uses TRBV30 and TRBJ2-1. Germline CDR1 is GTSNPN and CDR2 is SVGIG (reference sequence). The length of the CDR3 is 11 residues. The chain's CDR3 is CAWRLVDEQFF.

The J gene is TRBJ2-1, the V gene TRBV14; without DNA, the TCRdb call of TRBD2 cannot be checked. This CDR3 region has 15 residues. CDR1 and CDR2 from the germline V gene are SGHDN and FVKESK. The CDR3 sequence is CASSQVRGGRNEQFF.

CDR3 in amino acids: CASSLGLAGGLQETQYF. V usage is TRBV7-2 and J usage is TRBJ2-5; the TCRdb D gene call, TRBD2, has no DNA to confirm it. The CDR3 is made up of 17 amino acids. The germline V gene has CDR1 SGHTA and CDR2 FQGNSA.

V usage is TRBV20-1 and J usage is TRBJ2-4; TCRdb's D call of TRBD2 is untestable without DNA. Germline-derived CDR1 and CDR2 are DFQATT and SNEGSKA (reference sequence). This CDR3 contains 17 residues. This chain's CDR3 is CSARDRLREVAKNIQYF.

This sequence joins TRBV6-1 and TRBJ2-7; there is no DNA to check the TCRdb D call of TRBD1. Germline assignment: CDR1 MNHNS and CDR2 SASEGT. This CDR3 region has 13 residues. CDR3 loop: CASSETGFNEQYF.

The J gene is TRBJ2-5, the V gene TRBV27; TCRdb selects TRBD2, and the lack of DNA leaves this call unchecked. The germline gives CDR1 MNHEY, CDR2 SMNVEV (reference sequence). The CDR3 covers 15 residues. This chain's CDR3 is CASSHSGSGGETQYF.

The chain is built from TRBV18 and TRBJ2-7; with no DNA, the TCRdb D assignment of TRBD2 cannot be verified. The CDR3 runs to 18 residues. CDR1 is KGHSH, CDR2 LQKENI, per germline. The CDR3 here is CASSPFSLAGVGSYEQYF.

The J gene is TRBJ2-7, the V gene TRBV5-1; the TRBD1 assignment by TCRdb is unverifiable without DNA. The CDR3 contains 15 residues. Germline V gene lookup returns CDR1 SGHRS and CDR2 YFSETQ. CDR3 sequence: CASRLEGTGSYEQYF.

The chain combines TRBV24-1 with TRBJ1-2; there is no DNA to check the TCRdb D call of TRBD1. Per germline, CDR1 KGHDR and CDR2 SFDVKD. The CDR3 runs to 12 residues. The CDR3 protein is CATSDYRGSYTF.

Here the CDR3 reads CSVSPSSNVEQFF. This chain joins TRBV29-1 and TRBJ2-1; TCRdb reports TRBD2, a call that lacks DNA to check it against. CDR1 and CDR2 (germline): SQVTM, ANQGSEA. The CDR3 covers 13 residues.

This sequence joins TRBV11-2 and TRBJ2-5; TCRdb's D gene call, TRBD2, goes unchecked for lack of DNA. CDR3 length: 17 amino acids. CDR1 SGHAT and CDR2 FQNNGV come from the germline V gene. The CDR3 sequence: CASSSGTSGRGIETQYF.

V is TRBV3-1 and J is TRBJ1-3. Germline loops: CDR1 LGHDT, CDR2 YNNKEL (reference sequence). This CDR3 spans 13 amino acids. CDR3 residues: CASSQELGNTIYF.

The J gene is TRBJ2-3, the V gene TRBV20-1; TCRdb selects TRBD2, and the lack of DNA leaves this call unchecked. CDR1 is DFQATT and CDR2 is SNEGSKA in the germline V gene (reference sequence). The CDR3 covers 15 residues. The CDR3 reads CSTGGLDQTTDTQYF.